This TCR beta chain was recorded in a study of T cells after yellow fever vaccination. This CDR3 has 15 amino acids. The germline V gene encodes CDR1 SGHRS and CDR2 YFSETQ. V was trimmed by 4 bases and J by 0 bases, leaving 11 bases between them. TCRdb re-analysed the 5' RACE reads in MiXCR, keeping a single row per CDR3 protein. The top ten hold roughly 3% of the sample, which has around 340,000 distinct CDR3 sequences, around 12% seen once. The material was CD4+ T cells sorted from PBMCs, obtained 15 days after the yellow fever booster vaccination. The source of this sequence is a man aged 18 to 35 who received the YFV17D yellow fever vaccine. The rearrangement uses TRBV5-1 and TRBJ1-3, with a weak D call TRBD1 (6 bases). The CDR3 nucleotides read TGCGCCAGCAGCCCAACAGGGACCTCTGGAAACACCATATATTTT. Translation: CASSPTGTSGNTIYF.